The 12 T cell receptor beta chains reported below all come from one sample, sequenced in a study of identical twins' blood T cells. MiXCR, run by TCRdb on the 5' RACE reads, gives a single entry per CDR3 protein. The sample has 350,000 to 400,000 distinct CDR3 sequences; roughly 31% are singletons. Sequencing used PBMCs. These receptors were collected from a woman aged 18 to 50 in good health.

The sample holds many counts of this clonotype. V usage is TRBV20-1 and J usage is TRBJ2-2; 9 bases line up with TRBD2. Germline values: CDR1 DFQATT, CDR2 SNEGSKA (reference sequence). With V trimmed by 3 bases and J by 3 bases, 11 bases remained unmatched. This CDR3 has 17 residues. The CDR3 nucleotides read TGCAGTGCTAGTCTTCGGCTAGCGGGAACCTACACCGGGGAGCTGTTTTTT. Encoded protein: CSASLRLAGTYTGELFF.

To note about this clonotype: Mismatch with germline at one junction end may stem from a read error. This sequence joins TRBV19 and TRBJ2-1; 11 nucleotides match TRBD2. This CDR3 is built from 15 residues. The germline CDR1 and CDR2 sequences are LNHDA and SQIVND (reference sequence). CDR3 in amino acids: CAGSILAGGWNEQFF. The CDR3 bases are TGTGCCGGTAGTATCCTAGCGGGAGGATGGAATGAGCAGTTCTTC.

This clonotype was observed a handful of times. The chain has TRBV7-2 and TRBJ1-5, with a possible D match to TRBD1 (5 bases). The CDR3 consists of 15 residues. Looked up from germline, CDR1 is SGHTA and CDR2 is FQGNSA. V was shortened by 0 bases and J by 3 bases, with 9 bases between the two germline ends. CDR3 in amino acids: CASSLALQDNQPQHF. The CDR3 DNA sequence: TGTGCCAGCAGCTTAGCGCTACAGGACAATCAGCCCCAGCATTTT.

This chain joins TRBV9 and TRBJ1-6; unclear D gene. The V end was cut by 4 bases, the J end by 8 bases, with 13 bases between. In germline, CDR1 is SGDLS, CDR2 YYNGEE. CDR3 size: 14 residues. The chain's CDR3 is CASSPSGKDSPLHF. In DNA, the CDR3 is TGTGCCAGCAGCCCCTCGGGCAAGGATTCACCCCTCCACTTT.

This clonotype appeared a few times. The chain combines TRBV20-1 with TRBJ2-1; 8 bases line up with TRBD2. Germline CDR1 DFQATT, CDR2 SNEGSKA (reference sequence). The CDR3 covers 13 residues. V dropped 5 bases and J dropped 3; count of bases not matched to a gene: 3. The CDR3 here is CSAPGTSYNEQFF. The CDR3 coding sequence is TGCAGTGCTCCCGGGACTAGCTACAATGAGCAGTTCTTC.

V usage is TRBV20-1 and J usage is TRBJ1-6, with D maybe TRBD1 (5 bases). V was pared by 1 base and J by 13 bases, with 23 bases between. Germline assignment: CDR1 DFQATT and CDR2 SNEGSKA (reference sequence). This CDR3 has 16 amino acids. CDR3 nucleotides: TGCAGTGCTAGAGTGGCCCAGGGAACCCCCCTTGGCCCCCTCCACTTT. Translating it yields CSARVAQGTPLGPLHF.

This clonotype was detected only once. This chain uses TRBV6-1 with TRBJ1-3; no definite D call. Trimming left V 6 bases short and J 0 bases short, with 12 bases between. Germline assignment: CDR1 MNHNS and CDR2 SASEGT. The CDR3 totals 15 residues. The CDR3 region has the DNA TGTGCCAGCAGGCCGGGTCCTCTCTCTGGAAACACCATATATTTT. This sequence encodes CASRPGPLSGNTIYF.

This clonotype was recorded many times. The CDR3 loop reads CASRRLGTSGATGELFF. For the CDR3, the DNA is TGTGCCAGCAGACGCCTCGGGACTAGCGGGGCCACCGGGGAGCTGTTTTTT. The chain joins TRBV6-2 or TRBV6-3 to TRBJ2-2; TRBD2 aligns across 13 bases. Germline V gives CDR1 MNHEY, CDR2 SVGEGT. This CDR3 comprises 17 residues. Germline trimming cut 6 bases from V and 4 bases from J; bases unmatched to any gene: 8.

As DNA, the CDR3 is TGTGCCAGCAGTGGAGCGGGGGACCTCACAGATACGCAGTATTTT. This encodes CASSGAGDLTDTQYF. This chain connects TRBV6-2 or TRBV6-3 to TRBJ2-3; 8 bases match TRBD2. J gave up 2 bases and V 5 bases, and 6 bases lay outside the gene matches. Germline CDR1 is MNHEY and CDR2 is SVGEGT. This CDR3 comprises 15 residues.

Only a few counts were recorded for this clonotype. This chain links TRBV7-2 with TRBJ1-1; weak D call: TRBD1 (6 bases). Looked up from germline, CDR1 is SGHTA and CDR2 is FQGNSA. With 5 bases removed from V and 5 bases from J, the gap between germline ends came to 18 bases. The CDR3 has 15 residues. DNA of the CDR3: TGTGCCAGCAGCACACAGGACAGCGGAAGGACTGAAGCTTTCTTT. Its translation is CASSTQDSGRTEAFF.

This clonotype was counted at least ten times. This chain joins TRBV14 and TRBJ1-3; D is unresolved. The CDR3 extends over 13 amino acids. Germline-derived CDR1 and CDR2 are SGHDN and FVKESK. V was cut by 4 bases and J by 0 bases, with 4 bases left in between. The CDR3 nucleotides read TGTGCCAGCAGCCGACTCTCTGGAAACACCATATATTTT. It translates to CASSRLSGNTIYF.

Remarks on this clonotype: A clone one base away is much larger, so this may be a read error. This chain connects TRBV29-1 to TRBJ1-5; no firm D call. The CDR3 has 13 amino acids. CDR1 is SQVTM, CDR2 ANQGSEA, per germline. Here the CDR3 reads CGVSRGSGQPQHF. The CDR3 coding sequence is TGCGGCGTTTCTCGCGGCAGCGGACAGCCCCAGCATTTT.